This T cell receptor (beta chain) was obtained from a study of T cells in Graves' hyperthyroidism and ophthalmopathy. This clonotype was seen repeatedly, ten times or more. Fresh peripheral blood, 10 ml, yielded the PBMCs. TCR beta CDR3 regions were amplified from RNA transcripts. The HTBI primer set drove a first-round RT-PCR of the TCR CDR3. TCRdb processed the multiplex PCR reads anew with MiXCR; each CDR3 protein has one entry. The sample contains 500,000 or so distinct CDR3 sequences, 17% of which appear only once. The V segment lost 6 bases and the J segment 9 bases; nucleotides outside the gene matches: 14. The CDR3 length is 15 residues.

The chain couples TRBV12-3 or TRBV12-4 to TRBJ2-1, with 7 bases matching TRBD2. This receptor was taken from a woman between 18 and 29 years old with Graves' ophthalmopathy. Sequencing used blood. The CDR3, as DNA: TGTGCCAGCAGAAGGGACTACCAGCCGAGAGGTGAGCAGTTCTTC. This translates into CASRRDYQPRGEQFF.